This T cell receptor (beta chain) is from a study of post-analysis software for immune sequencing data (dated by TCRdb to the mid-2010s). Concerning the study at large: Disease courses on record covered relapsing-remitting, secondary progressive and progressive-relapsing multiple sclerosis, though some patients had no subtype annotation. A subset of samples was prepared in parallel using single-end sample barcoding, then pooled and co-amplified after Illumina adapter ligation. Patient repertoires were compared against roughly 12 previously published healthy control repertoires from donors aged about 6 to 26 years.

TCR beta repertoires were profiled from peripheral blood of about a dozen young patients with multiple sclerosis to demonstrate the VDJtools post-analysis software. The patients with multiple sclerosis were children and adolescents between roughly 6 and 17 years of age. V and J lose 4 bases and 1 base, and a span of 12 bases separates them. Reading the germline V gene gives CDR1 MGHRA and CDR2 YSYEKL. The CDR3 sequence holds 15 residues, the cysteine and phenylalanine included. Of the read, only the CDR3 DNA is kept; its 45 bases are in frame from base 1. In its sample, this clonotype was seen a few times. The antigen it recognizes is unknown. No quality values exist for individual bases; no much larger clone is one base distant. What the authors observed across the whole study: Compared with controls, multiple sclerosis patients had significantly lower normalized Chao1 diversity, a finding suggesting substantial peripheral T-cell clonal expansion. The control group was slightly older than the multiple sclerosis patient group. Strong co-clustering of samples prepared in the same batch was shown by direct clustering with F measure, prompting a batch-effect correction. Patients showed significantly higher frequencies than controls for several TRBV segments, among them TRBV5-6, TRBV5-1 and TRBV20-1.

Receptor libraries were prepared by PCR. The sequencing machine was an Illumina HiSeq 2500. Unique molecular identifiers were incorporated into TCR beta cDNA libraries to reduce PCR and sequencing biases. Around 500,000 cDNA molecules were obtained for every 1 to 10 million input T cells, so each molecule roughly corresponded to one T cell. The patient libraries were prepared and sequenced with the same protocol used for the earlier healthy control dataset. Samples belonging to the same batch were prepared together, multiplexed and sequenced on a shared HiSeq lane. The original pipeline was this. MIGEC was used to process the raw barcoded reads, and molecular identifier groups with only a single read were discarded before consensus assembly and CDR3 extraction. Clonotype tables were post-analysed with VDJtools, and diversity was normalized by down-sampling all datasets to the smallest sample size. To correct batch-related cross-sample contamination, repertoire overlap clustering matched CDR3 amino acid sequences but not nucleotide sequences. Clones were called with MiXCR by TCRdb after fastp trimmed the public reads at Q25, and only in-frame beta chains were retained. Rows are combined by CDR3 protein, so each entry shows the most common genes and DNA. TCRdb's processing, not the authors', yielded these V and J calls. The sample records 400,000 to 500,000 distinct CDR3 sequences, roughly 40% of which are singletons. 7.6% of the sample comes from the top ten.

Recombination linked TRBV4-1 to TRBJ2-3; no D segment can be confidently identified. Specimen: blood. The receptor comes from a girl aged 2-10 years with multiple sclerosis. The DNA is TGCGCCAGCAGCCCAGCCGTCCAAGGCACAGATACGCAGTATTTT. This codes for CASSPAVQGTDTQYF.